One sample yielded the 27 T cell receptor beta chains listed below, sequenced in a study of T cells in Graves' hyperthyroidism and ophthalmopathy (dated by TCRdb to between 2018 and 2021). The receptor library was made with multiplex PCR. TCRdb shows the sequencer as Illumina HiSeq 2000. Amplification of TCR beta CDR3 regions was carried out from RNA transcripts. The first round of RT-PCR for the TCR CDR3 was performed with the HTBI primer set and the Qiagen OneStep RT-PCR kit. TCRdb reprocessed the public reads (quality trimming at Q25 with fastp, clone calling with MiXCR) and kept in-frame beta chains. Every distinct CDR3 protein forms one entry, paired with its most common genes and DNA. For this sample there are a few hundred thousand distinct CDR3 sequences; roughly 20% appear just once. 15% to 18% of the sample rests with the top ten. Sequenced material: blood. The origin of the receptors is a woman aged 40 to 55 with Graves' ophthalmopathy.

In its sample, this clonotype was seen many times. The J gene is TRBJ1-1, the V gene TRBV14, with D unresolved. Germline lookup yields CDR1 SGHDN and CDR2 FVKESK. V shed 2 bases and J shed 4 bases, with 23 bases lying between them. The CDR3 is 18 residues long. In nucleotides, the CDR3 is TGTGCCAGCAGCCAATTTTTCGGGTCGAGGCTGGGTGTCACTGAAGCTTTCTTT. It yields the protein CASSQFFGSRLGVTEAFF.

The rearrangement uses TRBV24-1 and TRBJ1-2, with TRBD1 as a possible D gene (5 bases). The V gene lost 1 base and the J gene lost 8 bases, with 10 bases spanning the gap. This CDR3 has 13 residues. CDR1 and CDR2 from the germline V gene are KGHDR and SFDVKD. Here the CDR3 reads CATSDLAGDGYTF. DNA for the CDR3: TGTGCCACCAGTGATTTAGCCGGGGACGGCTACACCTTC.

The V and J genes are TRBV6-1 and TRBJ2-7; 7 bases align to TRBD1. The CDR3 consists of 13 residues. Looked up from germline, CDR1 is MNHNS and CDR2 is SASEGT. V gave up 6 bases and J gave up 6 bases; unmatched junction bases: 8. This CDR3 is CASSRQGVGEQYF. CDR3 sequence (DNA): TGTGCCAGCAGCCGACAGGGAGTCGGCGAGCAGTACTTC.

This clonotype was seen ten or more times. This rearrangement joins TRBV6-2 or TRBV6-3 to TRBJ2-6; 8 bases line up with TRBD1. The CDR3 contains 18 residues. V shed 6 bases and J 1 base; nucleotides not matched to a gene: 11. Germline assignment: CDR1 MNHEY and CDR2 SVGEGT. The CDR3 loop reads CASRPGTGSISGANVLTF. CDR3 coding DNA: TGTGCCAGCAGACCCGGGACAGGCTCTATATCTGGGGCCAACGTCCTGACTTTC.

The sample holds many counts of this clonotype. CDR3 residues: CATSRDPPGGETQYF. CDR3 bases: TGTGCCACCAGCAGAGACCCTCCGGGAGGAGAGACCCAGTACTTC. The chain links TRBV15 to TRBJ2-5, with 7 positions matching TRBD2. CDR1 and CDR2 (germline): LNHNV, YYDKDF (reference sequence). V lost 0 bases and J lost 4; bases outside the gene matches: 5. CDR3 length: 15 residues.

This clonotype has at least ten counts. The chain is built from TRBV12-3 or TRBV12-4 and TRBJ2-3; possibly TRBD1 or TRBD2 for D (7 bases each). The CDR3 contains 15 residues. V shed 3 bases and J shed 5 bases, with 15 bases lying between them. The CDR3 reads CASSLDTGEGDTQYF. The CDR3 nucleotides are TGTGCCAGCAGTTTGGATACAGGGGAGGGAGATACGCAGTATTTT.

This clonotype was recorded at least ten times. The chain combines TRBV6-2 or TRBV6-3 with TRBJ2-2, with TRBD1 matching over 8 bases. The CDR3 consists of 15 residues. J was trimmed by 3 bases and V by 6 bases; bases with no gene match: 6. In germline, CDR1 is MNHEY, CDR2 SVGEGT. The chain's CDR3 is CASSRPDRDTGELFF. The CDR3 region has the DNA TGTGCCAGCAGCCGGCCGGACAGGGACACCGGGGAGCTGTTTTTT.

The chain is built from TRBV18 and TRBJ2-5, with D unclear. There are 15 residues in the CDR3. Trimming removed 2 bases from V and 8 bases from J, with 18 bases in between. CDR1 and CDR2 (germline): KGHSH, LQKENI. The CDR3 DNA reads TGTGCCAGCTCACCAAATGCGGTGGACCCCAGAACCCAGTACTTC. As protein: CASSPNAVDPRTQYF. Together with reference TRBV18 and TRBJ2-5, the CDR3 gives the full variable domain: NAGVMQNPRHLVRRRGQEARLRCSPMKGHSHVYWYRQLPEEGLKFMVYLQKENIIDESGMPKERFSAEFPKEGPSILRIQQVVRGDSAAYFCASSPNAVDPRTQYFGPGTRLLVL.

The chain has TRBV29-1 and TRBJ1-1; 7 bases align to TRBD1. The CDR3 loop spans 13 amino acids. V lost 7 bases, J lost 4 bases, and 9 bases stayed unmatched. Per germline, CDR1 SQVTM and CDR2 ANQGSEA. In DNA, the CDR3 is TGCAGCGCCGCTGACAGGGAGGCCACTGAAGCTTTCTTT. Its protein product is CSAADREATEAFF.

In this sample, this clonotype turned up many times. This chain links TRBV5-1 with TRBJ2-7, with 13 bases lining up with TRBD2. Germline trimming cut 5 bases from V and 4 bases from J; bases unmatched to any gene: 6. The CDR3 extends over 15 amino acids. CDR1 is SGHRS and CDR2 is YFSETQ in the germline V gene. CDR3 DNA: TGCGCCAGCAGATACGGGACTAGCGGGATTTACGAGCAGTACTTC. Amino acid sequence: CASRYGTSGIYEQYF.

This clonotype showed up many times. In DNA form, the CDR3 reads TGCAGCGTTATGTCATTACTTAACACTGAAGCTTTCTTT. Amino acids: CSVMSLLNTEAFF. The chain carries TRBV29-1 and TRBJ1-1, with no clear D. Trimming removed 5 bases at V and 2 bases at J, with 12 bases between. The CDR3 is 13 amino acids. CDR1 is SQVTM and CDR2 is ANQGSEA in the germline V gene.

This clonotype was found many times. The chain couples TRBV6-5 to TRBJ2-7; 7 bases agree with TRBD2. J lost 0 bases, V lost 0 bases, and 5 bases had no gene match. Germline V gives CDR1 MNHEY, CDR2 SVGAGI. This CDR3 is 16 amino acids long. CDR3: CASSYSIGGSSYEQYF. CDR3 coding DNA: TGTGCCAGCAGTTACTCGATCGGGGGGAGCTCCTACGAGCAGTACTTC.

This clonotype was seen ten or more times. This sequence joins TRBV7-9 and TRBJ1-5, with D tentatively TRBD1 (5 bases). From germline, CDR1 is SEHNR and CDR2 FQNEAQ (reference sequence). With 4 bases removed from V and 3 bases from J, the gap between germline ends came to 10 bases. This CDR3 has 14 residues. The CDR3 nucleotides read TGTGCCAGCAGCTCAGGGAGTGACAATCAGCCCCAGCATTTT. This translates into CASSSGSDNQPQHF.

This clonotype was observed many times. The chain joins TRBV12-3 or TRBV12-4 to TRBJ1-2; a weak D match, TRBD1 (6 bases). Trimming took off 7 bases at V and 8 bases at J, with 20 bases between the two ends. The CDR3 has 14 amino acids. CDR3 in amino acids: CASISRRGAPGYTF. The CDR3 region has the DNA TGTGCCAGCATCTCACGCCGGGGGGCGCCGGGCTACACCTTC.

A few counts support this clonotype. The V gene is TRBV30, the J gene TRBJ2-2; D is possibly TRBD1 or TRBD2 (5 bases each). CDR3 length: 15 residues. Deletions cut 4 bases from V and 6 bases from J, with 18 bases between. Germline CDR1 and CDR2: GTSNPN and SVGIG (reference sequence). DNA for the CDR3: TGTGCCTGGAATCTGGGAAGAGGGGACGCCGGGGAGCTGTTTTTT. Translated: CAWNLGRGDAGELFF.

This clonotype has a count of ten or more. V and J are TRBV27 and TRBJ2-7; D may be TRBD1 (6 bases). The CDR3 sequence is 13 residues long. Per germline, CDR1 MNHEY and CDR2 SMNVEV (reference sequence). Trimming left V 6 bases short and J 6 bases short, with 15 bases between. The CDR3 here is CASRPGTRGEQYF. CDR3 sequence (DNA): TGTGCCAGCAGGCCCGGGACAAGAGGCGAGCAGTACTTC.

This clonotype was counted ten times or more. The rearrangement joins TRBV28 to TRBJ1-2; D remains ambiguous. Germline CDR1 MDHEN, CDR2 SYDVKM. CDR3 length: 14 amino acids. V lost 4 bases and J lost 5, with 14 bases in between. The CDR3 reads CASSSIILIYGYTF. As DNA, the CDR3 is TGTGCCAGCAGTTCCATCATACTTATTTATGGCTACACCTTC.

This clonotype was recorded many times. V gene TRBV28 combines with J gene TRBJ1-5; the D is unclear. Germline V gene sequence: CDR1 MDHEN, CDR2 SYDVKM. Trimming took off 2 bases at V and 0 bases at J, with 5 bases between the two ends. CDR3 length: 14 residues. CDR3 nucleotides: TGTGCCAGCAGTTTAGCCCTTAGCAATCAGCCCCAGCATTTT. The encoded protein is CASSLALSNQPQHF.

The chain recombines TRBV6-1 with TRBJ2-7; 12 nucleotides line up with TRBD2. The CDR3 is 14 residues long. The ends lost 8 bases at V and 2 bases at J; junction bases unmatched: 4. CDR1 MNHNS and CDR2 SASEGT come from the germline V gene. The CDR3 reads CASRTSGAAYEQYF. DNA of the CDR3: TGTGCCAGCCGGACTAGCGGGGCCGCCTACGAGCAGTACTTC.

This clonotype came up many times. The rearrangement joins TRBV10-3 to TRBJ2-2, with TRBD1 as a possible D gene (6 bases). Germline V CDR1 and CDR2: ENHRY, SYGVKD. CDR3 length: 15 amino acids. Deletions cut 0 bases from V and 2 bases from J, with 7 bases between. CDR3 sequence (DNA): TGTGCCATCAGTGAGTCGGGACACAACACCGGGGAGCTGTTTTTT. As protein: CAISESGHNTGELFF.

This clonotype was observed many times. V gene TRBV29-1 combines with J gene TRBJ2-5, with D perhaps matching TRBD1 or TRBD2 (5 bases each). V dropped 8 bases and J dropped 2 bases, with 12 bases sitting between them. Per the germline V gene, CDR1 is SQVTM and CDR2 is ANQGSEA. The CDR3 consists of 12 residues. The CDR3 nucleotides are TGCAGCTTCCGGGGCCCACAAGAGACCCAGTACTTC. Translated, it gives CSFRGPQETQYF.

This clonotype was counted ten times or more. The rearrangement uses TRBV5-1 and TRBJ2-7, with D possibly being TRBD1 (6 bases). The germline V and J ends were trimmed by 5 bases and 2 bases, with 17 bases remaining between them. Germline CDR1 is SGHRS and CDR2 is YFSETQ. CDR3 length: 15 residues. DNA for the CDR3: TGCGCCAGCAGATTCTCCGGCCACAGGGCCTACGAGCAGTACTTC. Amino acids: CASRFSGHRAYEQYF.

This clonotype has at least ten counts. The chain links TRBV6-5 to TRBJ1-2; a possible D gene is TRBD1 (5 bases). The CDR3 spans 15 residues. Germline V gene lookup returns CDR1 MNHEY and CDR2 SVGAGI. V dropped 2 bases and J dropped 5 bases, with 15 bases sitting between them. The CDR3 region is CASSYEPGQGYGYTF. In DNA form, the CDR3 reads TGTGCCAGCAGTTACGAACCGGGCCAGGGATATGGCTACACCTTC.

This clonotype was found many times. The chain couples TRBV7-9 to TRBJ2-7, with D possibly matching TRBD1 (6 bases). V was clipped by 5 bases and J by 5 bases, with 16 bases between them. CDR3 length: 14 amino acids. From germline, CDR1 is SEHNR and CDR2 FQNEAQ (reference sequence). This CDR3 is CASSRGGRGDEQYF. CDR3 bases: TGTGCCAGCAGCCGAGGGGGAAGGGGCGACGAGCAGTACTTC.

Ten or more counts support this clonotype. The rearrangement links TRBV5-4 to TRBJ1-2, with TRBD1 as a possible D gene (6 bases). V lost 0 bases to trimming and J lost 4 bases, with 19 bases between them. The CDR3 contains 17 residues. Germline CDR1 reads SGHNT; CDR2 reads YYREEE (reference sequence). CDR3 amino acids: CASSLGDTGTNFYGYTF. Here the CDR3 DNA reads TGTGCCAGCAGCTTGGGAGACACCGGGACAAACTTCTATGGCTACACCTTC.

The chain joins TRBV7-9 to TRBJ2-5; TRBD1 matches 9 bases. V was pared by 5 bases and J by 3 bases, with 10 bases of the junction left unmatched. This CDR3 has 16 amino acids. Germline values: CDR1 SEHNR, CDR2 FQNEAQ (reference sequence). CDR3 DNA: TGTGCCAGCAGCCCGGCCTGGGGACAGGGAGAAGAGACCCAGTACTTC. Encoded protein: CASSPAWGQGEETQYF.

The V gene is TRBV10-1, the J gene TRBJ1-5; a possible D gene is TRBD1 (6 bases). Trimming removed 5 bases from V and 5 bases from J, with 19 bases in between. Germline CDR1 reads WNHNN; CDR2 reads SYGVQD (reference sequence). This CDR3 is built from 16 residues. CDR3 nucleotide sequence: TGCGCCAGCAGTCGACCCAGGGGTGGCGTTTATCAGCCCCAGCATTTT. It specifies CASSRPRGGVYQPQHF.